This note documents a single T cell receptor beta chain sequence. The data stem from a study of blood T cell repertoires in COVID-19. About the research overall: Both acute and convalescent COVID-19 samples were obtained from the United States, Italy and Spain. T cells, B-cell-depleted T cells, or PBMCs supplied cDNA or gDNA.

Original handling: Amplification from reference gene primers served as the basis for estimated nucleated cell counts. The data were produced by immunoSEQ multiplex PCR, yet TCRdb's version contains in-frame clones alone and is incomplete. The DNA was the basis for D and trimming; V, J and clone size are from that table. The table has fewer than 130,000 clones, 70% to 85% seen once; the top ten hold roughly 19%. Germline V gives CDR1 MNHNS, CDR2 SASEGT. The CDR3 loop spans 15 amino acids. V lost 0 bases to trimming and J lost 8 bases, with 16 bases between them. The sequenced material came from peripheral blood. The clonotype comes from a man between 65 and 85 years old with active or convalescent COVID-19. The J gene is TRBJ1-2, the V gene TRBV6-1, with D unresolved. This chain's CDR3 is CASSEASEASGGYTF. In DNA, the CDR3 is TGTGCCAGCAGTGAAGCTTCCGAGGCCTCGGGGGGCTACACCTTC.